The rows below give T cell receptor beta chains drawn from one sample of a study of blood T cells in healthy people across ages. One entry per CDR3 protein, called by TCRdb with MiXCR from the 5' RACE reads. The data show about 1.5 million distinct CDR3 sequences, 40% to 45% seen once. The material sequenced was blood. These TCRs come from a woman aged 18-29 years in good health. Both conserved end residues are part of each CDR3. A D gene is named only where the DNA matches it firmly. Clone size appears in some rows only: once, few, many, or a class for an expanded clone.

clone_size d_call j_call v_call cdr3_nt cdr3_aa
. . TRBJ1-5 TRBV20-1 TGCAGTGCTAGCCCCCTGAATCAGCCCCAGCATTTT CSASPLNQPQHF
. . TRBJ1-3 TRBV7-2 TGTGCCAGCAGCTTAGCTGCTCCTCCTGGAAACACCATATATTTT CASSLAAPPGNTIYF
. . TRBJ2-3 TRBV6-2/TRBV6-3 TGTGCCAGCAAGGGGATCGGACGAAGCACAGATACGCAGTATTTT CASKGIGRSTDTQYF
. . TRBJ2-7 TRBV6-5 TGTGCCAGCACCCAGGGTAGGCAGGGAAAGACCTACGAGCAGTACTTC CASTQGRQGKTYEQYF
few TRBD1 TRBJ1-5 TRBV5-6 TGTGCCAGCAGCCGGACAGGGTTTGATCCCCAGCATTTT CASSRTGFDPQHF
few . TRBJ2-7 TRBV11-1 TGTGCCAGCAGCCTCCCCGGGACTCACTACGAGCAGTACTTC CASSLPGTHYEQYF
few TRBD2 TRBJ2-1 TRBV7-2 TGTGCCAGCAGCTCAGTAGCGCTAGCGGGTTACAATGAGCAGTTCTTC CASSSVALAGYNEQFF
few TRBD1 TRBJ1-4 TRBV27 TGTGCCAGCGCAGACAGGGGGCTCTCTAATGAAAAACTGTTTTTT CASADRGLSNEKLFF
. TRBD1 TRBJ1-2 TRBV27 TGTGCCAGCAGTTTCAGGACAGGGGGGGACTATGGCTACACCTTC CASSFRTGGDYGYTF
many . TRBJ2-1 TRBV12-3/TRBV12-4 TGTGCCAGCAGTCCAGCGGGCTCCTACAATGAGCAGTTCTTC CASSPAGSYNEQFF
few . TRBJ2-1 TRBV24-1 TGTGCCACCAGTGATGCGGCCGTCTCTCTCAATGAGCAGTTCTTC CATSDAAVSLNEQFF
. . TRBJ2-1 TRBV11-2 TGTGCCAGCAGCTTTCAATCGGTCGGCAATGAGCAGTTCTTC CASSFQSVGNEQFF
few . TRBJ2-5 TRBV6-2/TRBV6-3 TGTGCCAGCAGCTCCCCGGGGGAGATTTGGTACCAGTACTTC CASSSPGEIWYQYF
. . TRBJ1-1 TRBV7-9 TGTGCCAGCAGGCCGCTAGTGAACACTGAAGCTTTCTTT CASRPLVNTEAFF
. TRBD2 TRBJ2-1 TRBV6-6 TGTGCCAGCACCGTACGGATAGCGGGGGGGCCCCATGAGCAGTTCTTC CASTVRIAGGPHEQFF
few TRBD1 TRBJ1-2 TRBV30 TGTGCCCGGGGCAGGGGGCTCTATGGCTACACCTTC CARGRGLYGYTF
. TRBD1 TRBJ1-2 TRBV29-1 TGCAGCGTCGCCGTCAGGACAGGGGGGAATGGCTACACCTTC CSVAVRTGGNGYTF
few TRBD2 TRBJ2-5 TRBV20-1 TGCAGTGCCTGGGGACTAGCGGGAGTATCTGAGACCCAGTACTTC CSAWGLAGVSETQYF
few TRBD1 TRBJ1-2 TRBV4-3 TGCGCCAGCAGCCAAGTAGGGGGCGTTAACTATGGCTACACCTTC CASSQVGGVNYGYTF
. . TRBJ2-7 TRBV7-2 TGTGCCAGCAGCTTATCCGGGGCGGTCAGCTCCTACGAGCAGTACTTC CASSLSGAVSSYEQYF
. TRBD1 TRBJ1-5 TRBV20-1 TGCAGTGCAAAGGAGAAGAAGGGGGCTAATCAGCCCCAGCATTTT CSAKEKKGANQPQHF
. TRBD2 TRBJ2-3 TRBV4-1 TGCGCCAGCAGCCAAGCCGTCCCTAGCGGGGTCACAGATACGCAGTATTTT CASSQAVPSGVTDTQYF
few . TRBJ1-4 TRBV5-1 TGCGCCAGCAGTTCGGGAGGCGGTGAAAAACTGTTTTTT CASSSGGGEKLFF
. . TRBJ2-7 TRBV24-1 TGTGCCGCCAGCCCCTACGAGCAGTACTTC CAASPYEQYF
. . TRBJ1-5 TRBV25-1 TGTGCCAGCAGTCCTTGGGGAAATAGCAATCAGCCCCAGCATTTT CASSPWGNSNQPQHF
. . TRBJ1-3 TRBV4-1 TGCGCCAGCAGCCAAGAGGGGGTCCTAATCTCTGGAAACACCATATATTTT CASSQEGVLISGNTIYF
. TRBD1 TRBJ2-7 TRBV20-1 TGCAGTGCTAGCCTGTCCGGGACAGGGTCCTACGAGCAGTACTTC CSASLSGTGSYEQYF
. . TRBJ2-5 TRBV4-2 TGTGCCAGCAGCCAAGCCAGGGGAGGAGAGACCCAGTACTTC CASSQARGGETQYF
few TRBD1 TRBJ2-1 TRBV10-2 TGCGCCAGCAGTTCCGGACAGGGAGTATCCTACAATGAGCAGTTCTTC CASSSGQGVSYNEQFF
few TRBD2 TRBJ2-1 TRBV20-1 TGCAGTGCGCCAACTAGCGGGAGAGGCAATGAGCAGTTCTTC CSAPTSGRGNEQFF
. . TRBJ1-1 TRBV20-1 TGCAGTGCTAAGGGCACACACACTGAAGCTTTCTTT CSAKGTHTEAFF
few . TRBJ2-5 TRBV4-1 TGCGCCAGCAGCCACCCCCCAACAAAAGAGACCCAGTACTTC CASSHPPTKETQYF
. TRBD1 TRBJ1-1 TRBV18 TGTGCCAGCTCAATTATGGAGGGGGCAACTGAAGCTTTCTTT CASSIMEGATEAFF
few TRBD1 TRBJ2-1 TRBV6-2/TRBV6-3 TGTGCCAGCAGTTCCACAGGGGGCGAGGTGGACAATGAGCAGTTCTTC CASSSTGGEVDNEQFF
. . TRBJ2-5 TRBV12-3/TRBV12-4 TGTGCCAGCAGTCCGCTCCCAGTCCAAGAGACCCAGTACTTC CASSPLPVQETQYF
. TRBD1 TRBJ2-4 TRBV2 TGTGCCAGCAGTGTAAGAGGGGGCAGGGCCAAAAACATTCAGTACTTC CASSVRGGRAKNIQYF
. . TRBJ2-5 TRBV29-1 TGCAGCGCGGGTGAGGAACACACTAAGTTTTTACAGGGAGGAGAGACCCAGTACTTC CSAGEEHTKFLQGGETQYF
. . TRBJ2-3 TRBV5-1 TGCGCCAGCAGCCCGCTAGTGGGGTCAGATACGCAGTATTTT CASSPLVGSDTQYF
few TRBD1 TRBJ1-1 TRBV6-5 TGTGCCAGCAGTTTCGGACAGGGAATCACTGAAGCTTTCTTT CASSFGQGITEAFF
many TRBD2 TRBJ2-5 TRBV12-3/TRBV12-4 TGTGCCAGCAGTTTCACTAGCGGGAGTGCAGAGACCCAGTACTTC CASSFTSGSAETQYF
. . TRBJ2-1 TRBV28 TGTGCCAGCAGTTTAACTAGGGGTAACAATGAGCAGTTCTTC CASSLTRGNNEQFF
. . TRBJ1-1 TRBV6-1 TGTGCCAGCAGTGAAGCAGTGCCTCAAGCTTTCTTT CASSEAVPQAFF
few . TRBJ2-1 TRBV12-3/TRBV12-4 TGTGCCAGCAGACTCCTTTCCTACAATGAGCAGTTCTTC CASRLLSYNEQFF
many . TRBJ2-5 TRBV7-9 TGTGCCAGCAGCTTAGATGTCCAAGAGACCCAGTACTTC CASSLDVQETQYF
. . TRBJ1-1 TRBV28 TGTGCCAGCAGGACGGGACTAACCCTAGGAGTCACTGAAGCTTTCTTT CASRTGLTLGVTEAFF
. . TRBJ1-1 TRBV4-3 TGCGCCAGCAGCCAAGTAGGTCAGGGGATCACTGAAGCTTTCTTT CASSQVGQGITEAFF
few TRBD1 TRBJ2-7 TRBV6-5 TGTGCCAGCAGTTACGGGACAGAGTACTACGAGCAGTACTTC CASSYGTEYYEQYF
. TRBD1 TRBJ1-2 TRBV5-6 TGTGCCAGCAGCTCGACAGGGCGGAACTATGGCTACACCTTC CASSSTGRNYGYTF
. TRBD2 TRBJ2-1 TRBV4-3 TGCGCCAGGCCGGGACTAGCGGTGAGCTCCTACAATGAGCAGTTCTTC CARPGLAVSSYNEQFF
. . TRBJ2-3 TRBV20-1 TGCAGTGCTAGAATCTATCTTTACCGCACAGATACGCAGTATTTT CSARIYLYRTDTQYF
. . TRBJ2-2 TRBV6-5 TGTGCCAGCAGTTACCCAGCTATAGGCGGGGAGCTGTTTTTT CASSYPAIGGELFF
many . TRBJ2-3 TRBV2 TGTGCCAGCGGCGACTCCACAGATACGCAGTATTTT CASGDSTDTQYF
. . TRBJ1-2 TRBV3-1 TGTGCCAGCAGCCACGGACAGTATGGCTACACCTTC CASSHGQYGYTF
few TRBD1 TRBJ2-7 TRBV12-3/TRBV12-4 TGTGCCAGCAAACTAACAGGGGCCGGCGAGCAGTACTTC CASKLTGAGEQYF